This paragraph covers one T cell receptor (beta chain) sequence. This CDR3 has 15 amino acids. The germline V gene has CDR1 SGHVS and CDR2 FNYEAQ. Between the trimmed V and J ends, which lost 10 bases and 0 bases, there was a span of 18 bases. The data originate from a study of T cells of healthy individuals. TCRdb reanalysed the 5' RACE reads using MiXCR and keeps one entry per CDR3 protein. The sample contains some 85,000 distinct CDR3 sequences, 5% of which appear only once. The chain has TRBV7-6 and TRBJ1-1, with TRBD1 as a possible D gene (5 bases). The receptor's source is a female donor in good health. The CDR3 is CATTPLDTMNTEAFF. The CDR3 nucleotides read TGTGCCACCACCCCTCTGGACACCATGAACACTGAAGCTTTCTTT.